This TCR beta chain was documented in a study of post-analysis software for immune sequencing data. At the level of the study: Disease courses included relapsing-remitting, secondary progressive and progressive-relapsing multiple sclerosis. The study's findings and limits: Multiple sclerosis was associated with a significant reduction in normalized Chao1 diversity relative to controls. A few TRBV segments occurring more often in patients than controls included TRBV5-6, TRBV5-1 and TRBV20-1.

The CDR3 sequence is 15 residues long. CDR1 and CDR2 from the germline V gene are SEHNR and FQNEAQ (reference sequence). Details on this clonotype: No antigen is known for it. Possible read error: a much larger clone is one base away.

The TCR beta cDNA libraries carried unique molecular identifiers. T cells numbering roughly 0.95 to 10 million yielded a few hundred thousand cDNA molecules. Each CDR3 protein is one row after TCRdb ran MiXCR on the PCR reads. The sample includes about 200,000 distinct CDR3 sequences, over 25% of them seen just once. Material: blood. V gene TRBV7-9 combines with J gene TRBJ2-7; D may match TRBD1 or TRBD2 (5 bases each). This clonotype was obtained from a girl aged 2-17 years with multiple sclerosis. The CDR3 coding sequence is TGTGCCGGCAGTCCACCCTTGGGACGCCTCTACGAGCAGTACTTC. Translation gives CAGSPPLGRLYEQYF.